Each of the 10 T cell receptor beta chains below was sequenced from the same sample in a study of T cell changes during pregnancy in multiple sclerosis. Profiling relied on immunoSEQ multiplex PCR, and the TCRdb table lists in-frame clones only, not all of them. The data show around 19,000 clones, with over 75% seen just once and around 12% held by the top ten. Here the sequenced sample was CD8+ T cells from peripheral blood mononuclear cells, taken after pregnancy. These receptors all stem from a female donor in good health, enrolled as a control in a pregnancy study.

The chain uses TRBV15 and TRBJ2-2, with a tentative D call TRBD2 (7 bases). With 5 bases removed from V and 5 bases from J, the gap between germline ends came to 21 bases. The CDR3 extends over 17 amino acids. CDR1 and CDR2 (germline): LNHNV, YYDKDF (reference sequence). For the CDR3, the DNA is TGTGCCACCAGCCCGGGGGGCGACAGGATGTGGACCGGGGAGCTGTTTTTT. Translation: CATSPGGDRMWTGELFF.

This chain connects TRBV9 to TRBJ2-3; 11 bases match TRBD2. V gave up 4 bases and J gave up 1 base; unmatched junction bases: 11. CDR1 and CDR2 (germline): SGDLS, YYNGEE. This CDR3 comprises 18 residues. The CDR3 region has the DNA TGTGCCAGCAGCCCCCGGGCTAGCGGGAGGACGGGCACAGATACGCAGTATTTT. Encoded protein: CASSPRASGRTGTDTQYF.

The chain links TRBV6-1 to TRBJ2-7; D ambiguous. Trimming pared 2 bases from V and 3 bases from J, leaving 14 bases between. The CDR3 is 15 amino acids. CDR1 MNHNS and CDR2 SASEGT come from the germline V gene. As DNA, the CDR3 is TGTGCCAGCAGTGAATCTGTACAGTCCCTCTACGAGCAGTACTTC. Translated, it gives CASSESVQSLYEQYF.

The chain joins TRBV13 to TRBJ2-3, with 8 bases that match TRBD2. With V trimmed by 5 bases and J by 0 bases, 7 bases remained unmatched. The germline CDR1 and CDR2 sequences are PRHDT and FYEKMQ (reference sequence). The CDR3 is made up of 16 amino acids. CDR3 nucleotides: TGTGCCAGCAGCCCGAGGACTAGCTTTAGCACAGATACGCAGTATTTT. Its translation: CASSPRTSFSTDTQYF.

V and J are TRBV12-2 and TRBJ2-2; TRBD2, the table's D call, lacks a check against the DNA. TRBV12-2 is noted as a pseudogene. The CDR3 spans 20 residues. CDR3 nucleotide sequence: TGTGCAAGTCGCTTAGCCCCTGGGGTGATAGCTGGGGGGGACACCGGGGAGCTGTTTTTT. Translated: CASRLAPGVIAGGDTGELFF.

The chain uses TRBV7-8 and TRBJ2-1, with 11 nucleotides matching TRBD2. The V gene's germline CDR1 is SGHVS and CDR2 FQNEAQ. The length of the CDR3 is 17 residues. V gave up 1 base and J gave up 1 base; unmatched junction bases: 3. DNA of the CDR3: TGTGCCAGCAGCTTAGAGACTAGCGGGATGTCCTACAATGAGCAGTTCTTC. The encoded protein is CASSLETSGMSYNEQFF. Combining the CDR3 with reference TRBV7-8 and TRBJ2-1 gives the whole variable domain GAGVSQSPRYKVAKRGQDVALRCDPISGHVSLFWYQQALGQGPEFLTYFQNEAQLDKSGLPSDRFFAERPEGSVSTLKIQRTQQEDSAVYLCASSLETSGMSYNEQFFGPGTRLTVL.

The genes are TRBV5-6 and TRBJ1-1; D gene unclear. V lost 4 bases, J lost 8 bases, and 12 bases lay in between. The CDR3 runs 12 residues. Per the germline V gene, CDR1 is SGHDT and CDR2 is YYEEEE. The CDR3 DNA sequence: TGTGCCAGCAGCCCTTTACATTCGGAAGCTTTCTTT. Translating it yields CASSPLHSEAFF.

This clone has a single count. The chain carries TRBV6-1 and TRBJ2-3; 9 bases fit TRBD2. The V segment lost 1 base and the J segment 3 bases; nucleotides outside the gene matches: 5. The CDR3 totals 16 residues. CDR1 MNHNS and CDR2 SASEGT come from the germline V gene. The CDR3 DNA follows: TGTGCCAGCAGTGAAGACGCTGCGGGGGGGACAGATACGCAGTATTTT. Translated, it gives CASSEDAAGGTDTQYF.

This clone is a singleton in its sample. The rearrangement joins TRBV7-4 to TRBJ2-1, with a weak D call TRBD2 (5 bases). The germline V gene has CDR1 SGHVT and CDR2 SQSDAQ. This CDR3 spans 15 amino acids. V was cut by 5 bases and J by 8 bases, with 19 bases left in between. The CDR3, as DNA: TGTGCCAGCAGCCGAATCGGACCTTCTAGCCATGAGCAGTTCTTC. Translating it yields CASSRIGPSSHEQFF.

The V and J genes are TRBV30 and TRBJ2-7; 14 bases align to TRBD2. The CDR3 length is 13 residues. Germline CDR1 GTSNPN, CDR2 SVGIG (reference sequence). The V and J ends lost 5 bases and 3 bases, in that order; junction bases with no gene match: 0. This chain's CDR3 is CAWGLAGGYEQYF. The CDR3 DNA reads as TGTGCCTGGGGACTAGCGGGGGGCTACGAGCAGTACTTC. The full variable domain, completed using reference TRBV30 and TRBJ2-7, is SQTIHQWPATLVQPVGSPLSLECTVEGTSNPNLYWYRQAAGRGLQLLFYSVGIGQISSEVPQNLSASRPQDRQFILSSKKLLLSDSGFYLCAWGLAGGYEQYFGPGTRLTVT.